A single sample is the source of the 25 T cell receptor beta chains below, sequenced in a study of T cells in tumors after PD-1 blockade. Sequenced by immunoSEQ multiplex PCR; TCRdb stores in-frame clones only, minus some. Among around 50,000 clones listed, 75% to 85% were seen once. The material sequenced was PBMCs, taken before anti-PD-1 treatment. The receptors come from a human donor with basal cell carcinoma.

The V call is TRBV20-1, the J call TRBJ2-5; no firm D call. CDR1 and CDR2 from the germline V gene are DFQATT and SNEGSKA (reference sequence). The CDR3 has 11 residues. V was shortened by 3 bases and J by 1 base, with 3 bases between the two germline ends. In nucleotides, the CDR3 is TGCAGTGCTAGGGCCCAAGAGACCCAGTACTTC. It translates to CSARAQETQYF.

Worth noting for this clone: At one end, the junction sequence differs from germline, possibly due to a read error. V usage is TRBV12-3 or TRBV12-4 and J usage is TRBJ2-7; D is possibly TRBD1 (6 bases). The CDR3 contains 12 residues. CDR3 nucleotides: TGTGCCAGCAGTTTGTATGGGGGTAGGACAGACTTC. It yields the protein CASSLYGGRTDF.

This chain uses TRBV21-1 with TRBJ2-4; the table's TRBD2 call for D was not verified on the DNA. TRBV21-1 is described as a pseudogene. CDR3 length equals 17 residues. The CDR3 DNA sequence: TGTGCCAGCAGCAAACTTTCTGGAGGCGGGCCGAGGGTCATTCAGTACTTC. This codes for CASSKLSGGGPRVIQYF.

The chain has TRBV5-6 and TRBJ2-2; D is perhaps TRBD1 (5 bases). The length of the CDR3 is 12 residues. With 4 bases removed from V and 5 bases from J, the gap between germline ends came to 6 bases. Germline assignment: CDR1 SGHDT and CDR2 YYEEEE. The CDR3 spells CASSPGTGELFF. CDR3 coding DNA: TGTGCCAGCAGCCCAGGGACCGGGGAGCTGTTTTTT.

The V call is TRBV5-6, the J call TRBJ1-5; 10 nucleotides match TRBD1. The germline V gene has CDR1 SGHDT and CDR2 YYEEEE. J was trimmed by 4 bases and V by 4 bases; bases with no gene match: 5. The CDR3 sequence is 15 residues long. CDR3 region: CASSKGQGWNQPQHF. CDR3 bases: TGTGCCAGCAGCAAGGGACAGGGGTGGAATCAGCCCCAGCATTTT.

The CDR3 region is CASSLSIGTGSIPYEQYF. In nucleotides, the CDR3 is TGTGCCAGCAGTTTATCTATAGGGACAGGGTCAATCCCCTACGAGCAGTACTTC. The chain carries TRBV27 and TRBJ2-7, with 9 positions matching TRBD1. The CDR3 has 18 amino acids. CDR1 and CDR2 (germline): MNHEY, SMNVEV (reference sequence). The ends lost 0 bases at V and 2 bases at J; junction bases unmatched: 11.

The J gene is TRBJ1-2, the V gene TRBV6-4; D possibly corresponds to TRBD1 (5 bases). The CDR3 loop spans 13 amino acids. Germline lookup yields CDR1 MRHNA and CDR2 SNTAGT. Deletions cut 6 bases from V and 5 bases from J, with 13 bases between. The CDR3 DNA follows: TGTGCCAGCAGCACCGGGACGGGGTATGGCTACACCTTC. Its translation: CASSTGTGYGYTF.

The rearrangement links TRBV7-3 to TRBJ2-2; 8 nucleotides align to TRBD2. Germline trimming cut 2 bases from V and 4 bases from J; bases unmatched to any gene: 6. The CDR3 runs 16 residues. Germline V gives CDR1 SGHTA, CDR2 FQGTGA. The CDR3 DNA reads TGTGCCAGCAGCTTAGGTGCGGGGGGCCCCACCGGGGAGCTGTTTTTT. Protein sequence: CASSLGAGGPTGELFF.

The chain recombines TRBV6-1 with TRBJ2-3; possible D gene TRBD1, 5 bases. The CDR3 consists of 14 residues. V dropped 1 base and J dropped 1 base, with 6 bases sitting between them. Germline V gives CDR1 MNHNS, CDR2 SASEGT. CDR3 in DNA: TGTGCCAGCAGTGAAGGGGGCCGCACAGATACGCAGTATTTT. It is translated as CASSEGGRTDTQYF.

J is TRBJ1-5 and V is TRBV28; no definite D call. The CDR3 spans 16 residues. The germline V and J ends were trimmed by 6 bases and 0 bases, with 15 bases remaining between them. Germline V gives CDR1 MDHEN, CDR2 SYDVKM. For the CDR3, the DNA is TGTGCCAGCAGGCCGCGCGCGGTTAGTAGCAATCAGCCCCAGCATTTT. This sequence encodes CASRPRAVSSNQPQHF.

This clone occurred once. The chain uses TRBV15 and TRBJ1-6; TRBD1 might be the D (5 bases). This CDR3 has 15 residues. The V gene lost 5 bases and the J gene lost 6 bases, with 14 bases spanning the gap. Germline V gives CDR1 LNHNV, CDR2 YYDKDF (reference sequence). Written as DNA, the CDR3 is TGTGCCACCAGCGTCCGGGACCTTAGTAATTCACCCCTCCACTTT. Translation gives CATSVRDLSNSPLHF. Supplemented by reference TRBV15 and TRBJ1-6, the full variable domain reads DAMVIQNPRYQVTQFGKPVTLSCSQTLNHNVMYWYQQKSSQAPKLLFHYYDKDFNNEADTPDNFQSRRPNTSFCFLDIRSPGLGDTAMYLCATSVRDLSNSPLHFGNGTRLTVT.

The chain carries TRBV7-9 and TRBJ1-3; TRBD1 matches at 9 bases. CDR3 length: 15 amino acids. Trimming at V came to 6 bases and at J to 3 bases, leaving 6 bases not matched to a gene. Germline V CDR1 and CDR2: SEHNR, FQNEAQ (reference sequence). CDR3 sequence reads: CASRPRQGDGNTIYF. CDR3 in DNA: TGTGCCAGCAGACCTCGACAGGGGGATGGAAACACCATATATTTT.

The genes are TRBV18 and TRBJ1-5; 8 positions match TRBD1. Looked up from germline, CDR1 is KGHSH and CDR2 is LQKENI. The CDR3 runs to 16 residues. Trimming took 4 bases from V and 3 from J; bases not matched to a gene: 8. The CDR3 spells CASSREQGVNNQPQHF. In nucleotides, the CDR3 is TGTGCCAGCTCACGAGAACAGGGGGTTAACAATCAGCCCCAGCATTTT.

This chain joins TRBV3-1 (or the pseudogene TRBV3-2) and TRBJ2-7; perhaps TRBD2 as D (5 bases). Germline V CDR1 and CDR2: LGHDT, YNNKEL (reference sequence). Trimming removed 1 base at V and 6 bases at J, with 13 bases between. The CDR3 contains 14 residues. The CDR3 reads CASSQAAGRSEQYF. Here the CDR3 DNA reads TGTGCCAGCAGCCAAGCCGCGGGTAGATCCGAGCAGTACTTC.

This clone was counted only a few times. CDR3 in amino acids: CAWSRTAPWNTGELFF. Written as DNA, the CDR3 is TGTGCCTGGAGTAGGACAGCGCCTTGGAACACCGGGGAGCTGTTTTTT. The rearrangement uses TRBV30 and TRBJ2-2; D is perhaps TRBD1 (6 bases). The CDR3 sequence is 16 residues long. Trimming pared 2 bases from V and 1 base from J, leaving 14 bases between. Germline CDR1 reads GTSNPN; CDR2 reads SVGIG (reference sequence).

The CDR3 DNA reads TGTGCCAGCAGTCCTACGGGACTCCACACCGGGGAGCTGTTTTTT. This encodes CASSPTGLHTGELFF. This chain joins TRBV27 and TRBJ2-2; D might be TRBD2 (6 bases). The CDR3 extends over 15 amino acids. Germline CDR1 reads MNHEY; CDR2 reads SMNVEV (reference sequence). V shed 5 bases and J shed 3 bases, with 13 bases lying between them.

This sequence joins TRBV28 and TRBJ2-7; no reliable D call. The germline gives CDR1 MDHEN, CDR2 SYDVKM. V was trimmed by 9 bases and J by 0 bases, leaving 12 bases between them. This CDR3 has 13 amino acids. The DNA for the CDR3 is TGTGCCAGTAGGGATCCGAGCTCCTACGAGCAGTACTTC. It translates to CASRDPSSYEQYF.

V gene TRBV27 combines with J gene TRBJ2-3; 8 bases fit TRBD1. With V trimmed by 6 bases and J by 2 bases, 10 bases remained unmatched. Germline lookup yields CDR1 MNHEY and CDR2 SMNVEV (reference sequence). The CDR3 is 16 residues long. The DNA of the CDR3 is TGTGCCAGCAGCCGGAGTCGGACAGGGTACACAGATACGCAGTATTTT. This translates into CASSRSRTGYTDTQYF.

This chain joins TRBV5-1 and TRBJ2-5, with D possibly being TRBD1 (5 bases). Germline V gives CDR1 SGHRS, CDR2 YFSETQ. The CDR3 totals 14 residues. Trimming removed 3 bases from V and 5 bases from J, with 14 bases in between. The CDR3 reads CASSSNSGWETQYF. The CDR3 nucleotides read TGCGCCAGCAGCTCTAATTCAGGGTGGGAGACCCAGTACTTC.

V and J are TRBV6-1 and TRBJ2-3, with a possible D match to TRBD1 (5 bases). V gave up 3 bases and J gave up 9 bases, with 13 bases separating them. Germline V gene sequence: CDR1 MNHNS, CDR2 SASEGT. This CDR3 contains 13 residues. The CDR3 loop is CASSEQGAVTQYF. CDR3 in DNA: TGTGCCAGCAGTGAGCAAGGGGCTGTGACGCAGTATTTT.

The chain employs TRBV5-4 and TRBJ1-2; no reliable D call. CDR1 is SGHNT and CDR2 is YYREEE in the germline V gene (reference sequence). This CDR3 has 16 residues. Trimming removed 0 bases at V and 6 bases at J, with 18 bases between. CDR3 in DNA: TGTGCCAGCAGCTTGGACGGATCGGTGACCCTTGATGGCTACACCTTC. Protein sequence: CASSLDGSVTLDGYTF.

The chain uses TRBV5-4 and TRBJ1-6, with 7 bases matching TRBD1. The germline V gene encodes CDR1 SGHNT and CDR2 YYREEE (reference sequence). The CDR3 spans 18 residues. Losses at the gene ends were 4 bases for V and 0 bases for J; bases not matched to a gene: 10. In DNA, the CDR3 is TGTGCCAGCAGCCGGGGTACAGGGGCAAGCTCCTATAATTCACCCCTCCACTTT. Protein product: CASSRGTGASSYNSPLHF.

The chain joins TRBV5-5 to TRBJ2-2; 7 positions agree with TRBD2. V shed 4 bases, J shed 4 bases, and the junction held 10 bases outside the gene matches. Per germline, CDR1 SGHKS and CDR2 YYEKEE (reference sequence). The CDR3 is 16 amino acids. CDR3 residues: CASSSAQAGFTGELFF. CDR3 bases: TGTGCCAGCAGCAGCGCCCAAGCGGGGTTCACCGGGGAGCTGTTTTTT.

V is TRBV6-6 and J is TRBJ1-1, with 7 bases that match TRBD1. From germline, CDR1 is MNHNY and CDR2 SVGAGI (reference sequence). The V and J ends lost 5 bases and 2 bases, in that order; junction bases with no gene match: 11. This CDR3 is built from 16 residues. CDR3 amino acids: CASSRGEGATNTEAFF. The CDR3 coding sequence is TGTGCCAGCAGTCGAGGGGAGGGGGCAACAAACACTGAAGCTTTCTTT.

The genes are TRBV28 and TRBJ2-7, with TRBD1 matching 8 bases. CDR3 size: 14 residues. CDR1 MDHEN and CDR2 SYDVKM come from the germline V gene. V lost 5 bases and J lost 7; bases outside the gene matches: 10. The CDR3 loop reads CASSPQDRVGEQYF. The CDR3 nucleotides read TGTGCCAGCAGTCCTCAGGACAGGGTCGGTGAGCAGTACTTC.